Listed here is a single T cell receptor beta chain. This sample stems from a study of blood T cell repertoires in COVID-19. CDR3 length equals 17 residues. The germline V gene has CDR1 LNHDA and CDR2 SQIVND (reference sequence). The V and J ends lost 5 bases and 0 bases respectively, with 19 bases between them. The table came from immunoSEQ multiplex PCR; TCRdb's copy has only in-frame clones and leaves some out. The sample records 280,000 or so clones, approximately 81% being singletons. This TCR was sampled from a woman aged 50 to 65 who had recovered from COVID-19. Sequencing was done on a sample of PBMCs or T cells enriched from blood (not recorded which). This sequence joins TRBV19 and TRBJ1-1, with D perhaps TRBD1 (5 bases). This chain's CDR3 is CASSAGRGESVNTEAFF. CDR3 nucleotides: TGTGCCAGTAGTGCGGGGCGCGGGGAATCGGTGAACACTGAAGCTTTCTTT.